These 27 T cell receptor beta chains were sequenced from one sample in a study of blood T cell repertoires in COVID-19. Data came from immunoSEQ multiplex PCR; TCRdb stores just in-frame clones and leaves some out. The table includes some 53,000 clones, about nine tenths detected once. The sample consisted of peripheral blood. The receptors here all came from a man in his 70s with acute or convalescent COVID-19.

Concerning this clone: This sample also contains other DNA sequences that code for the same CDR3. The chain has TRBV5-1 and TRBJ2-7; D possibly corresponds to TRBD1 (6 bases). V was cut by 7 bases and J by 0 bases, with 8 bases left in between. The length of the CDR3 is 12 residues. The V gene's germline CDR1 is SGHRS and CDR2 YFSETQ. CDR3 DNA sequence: TGCGCCAGCCGGGACAACTCCTACGAGCAGTACTTC. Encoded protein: CASRDNSYEQYF.

DNA of the CDR3: TGTGCAAGTCGCGCAGGGGAGGAAAAACTGTTTTTT. This sequence encodes CASRAGEEKLFF. The chain is built from TRBV12-2 and TRBJ1-4; the table's D call of TRBD1 was not tested on the DNA. TRBV12-2 is a known pseudogene. This CDR3 comprises 12 residues.

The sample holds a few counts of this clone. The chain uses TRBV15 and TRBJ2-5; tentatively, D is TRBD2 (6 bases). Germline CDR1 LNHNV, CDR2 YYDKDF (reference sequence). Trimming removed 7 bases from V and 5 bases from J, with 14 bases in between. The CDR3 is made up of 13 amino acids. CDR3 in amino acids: CATKEGRRETQYF. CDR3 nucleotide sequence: TGTGCCACCAAGGAGGGTCGTCGGGAGACCCAGTACTTC.

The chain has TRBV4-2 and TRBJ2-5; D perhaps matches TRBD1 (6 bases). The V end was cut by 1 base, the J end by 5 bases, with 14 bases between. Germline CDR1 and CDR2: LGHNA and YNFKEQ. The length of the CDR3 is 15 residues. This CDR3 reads CASSQARTVDETQYF. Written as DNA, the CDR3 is TGTGCCAGCAGCCAAGCCAGGACAGTGGACGAGACCCAGTACTTC.

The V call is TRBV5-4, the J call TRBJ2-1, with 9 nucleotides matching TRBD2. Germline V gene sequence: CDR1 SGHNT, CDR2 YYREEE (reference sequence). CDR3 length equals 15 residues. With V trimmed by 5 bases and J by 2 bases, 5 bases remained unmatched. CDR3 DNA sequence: TGTGCCAGCAGTTTAGCGGGAGCGGCCTACAATGAGCAGTTCTTC. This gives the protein CASSLAGAAYNEQFF.

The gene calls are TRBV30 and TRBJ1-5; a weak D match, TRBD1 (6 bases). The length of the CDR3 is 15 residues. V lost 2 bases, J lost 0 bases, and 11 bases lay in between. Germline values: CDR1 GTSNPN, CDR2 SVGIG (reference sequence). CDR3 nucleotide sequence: TGTGCCTGGAGTAGAACAGGGAATAGCAATCAGCCCCAGCATTTT. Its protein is CAWSRTGNSNQPQHF.

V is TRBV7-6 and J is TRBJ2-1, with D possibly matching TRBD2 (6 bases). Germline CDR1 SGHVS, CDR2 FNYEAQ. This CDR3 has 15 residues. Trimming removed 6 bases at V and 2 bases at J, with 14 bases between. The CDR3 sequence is CASSYYSGAYNEQFF. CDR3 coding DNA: TGTGCCAGCAGTTACTATAGCGGAGCCTACAATGAGCAGTTCTTC.

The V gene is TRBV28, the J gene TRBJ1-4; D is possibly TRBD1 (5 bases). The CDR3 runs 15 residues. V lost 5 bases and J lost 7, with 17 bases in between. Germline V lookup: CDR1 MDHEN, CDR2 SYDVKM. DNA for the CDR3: TGTGCCAGCAGTGCCCCCCCAGGGATGGGTGAAAAACTGTTTTTT. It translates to CASSAPPGMGEKLFF.

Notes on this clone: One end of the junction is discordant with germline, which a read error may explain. CDR3 protein: CASSLGTSGANVLTF. The CDR3 region has the DNA TGTGCCAGCAGTTTAGGGACATCTGGGGCCAACGTCCTGACTTTC. The genes are TRBV7-2 and TRBJ2-6; a weak D match, TRBD1 (6 bases). This CDR3 region has 15 residues. Germline V gene data show CDR1 as SGHTA and CDR2 as FQGNSA. The variable domain in full, completed from reference TRBV7-2 and TRBJ2-6, reads GAGVSQSPSNKVTEKGKDVELRCDPISGHTALYWYRQSLGQGLEFLIYFQGNSAPDKSGLPSDRFSAERTGGSVSTLTIQRTQQEDSAVYLCASSLGTSGANVLTFGAGSRLTVL.

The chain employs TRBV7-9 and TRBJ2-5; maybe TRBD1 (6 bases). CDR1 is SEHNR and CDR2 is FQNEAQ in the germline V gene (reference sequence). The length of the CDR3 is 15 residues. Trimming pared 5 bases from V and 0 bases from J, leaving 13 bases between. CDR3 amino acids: CASSISGTHQETQYF. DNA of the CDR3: TGTGCCAGCAGCATATCGGGGACACACCAAGAGACCCAGTACTTC.

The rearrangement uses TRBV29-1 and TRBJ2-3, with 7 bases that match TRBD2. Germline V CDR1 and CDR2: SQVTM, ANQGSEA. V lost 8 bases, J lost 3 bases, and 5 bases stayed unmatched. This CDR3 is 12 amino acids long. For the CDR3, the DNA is TGCAGCACTGGGGAGGGGACAGATACGCAGTATTTT. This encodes CSTGEGTDTQYF.

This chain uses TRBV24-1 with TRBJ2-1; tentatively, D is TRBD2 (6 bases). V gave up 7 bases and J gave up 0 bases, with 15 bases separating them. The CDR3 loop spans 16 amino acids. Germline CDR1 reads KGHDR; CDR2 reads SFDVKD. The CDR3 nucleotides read TGTGCCACCAGCGGGGGTGTTGGTAGCTCCTACAATGAGCAGTTCTTC. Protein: CATSGGVGSSYNEQFF.

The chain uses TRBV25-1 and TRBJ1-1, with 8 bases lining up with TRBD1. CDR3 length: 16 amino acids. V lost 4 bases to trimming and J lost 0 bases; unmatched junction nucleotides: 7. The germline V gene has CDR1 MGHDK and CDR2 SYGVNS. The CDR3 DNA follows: TGTGCCAGCAGTGCCCGGACAGGGTACTTGAACACTGAAGCTTTCTTT. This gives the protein CASSARTGYLNTEAFF.

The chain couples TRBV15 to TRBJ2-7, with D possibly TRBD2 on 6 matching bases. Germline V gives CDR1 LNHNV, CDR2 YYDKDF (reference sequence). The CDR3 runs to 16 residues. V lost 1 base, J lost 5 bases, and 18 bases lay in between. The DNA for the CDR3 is TGTGCCACCAGCAGAGTTTCCGGGAGTTTTATGAACGAGCAGTACTTC. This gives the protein CATSRVSGSFMNEQYF. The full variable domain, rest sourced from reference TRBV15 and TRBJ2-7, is DAMVIQNPRYQVTQFGKPVTLSCSQTLNHNVMYWYQQKSSQAPKLLFHYYDKDFNNEADTPDNFQSRRPNTSFCFLDIRSPGLGDTAMYLCATSRVSGSFMNEQYFGPGTRLTVT.

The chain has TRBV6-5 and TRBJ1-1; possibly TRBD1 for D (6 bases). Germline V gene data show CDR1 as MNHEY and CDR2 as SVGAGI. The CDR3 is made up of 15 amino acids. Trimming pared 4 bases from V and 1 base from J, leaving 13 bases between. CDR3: CASSSTRGWNTEAFF. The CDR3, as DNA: TGTGCCAGCAGTTCAACCAGGGGTTGGAACACTGAAGCTTTCTTT.

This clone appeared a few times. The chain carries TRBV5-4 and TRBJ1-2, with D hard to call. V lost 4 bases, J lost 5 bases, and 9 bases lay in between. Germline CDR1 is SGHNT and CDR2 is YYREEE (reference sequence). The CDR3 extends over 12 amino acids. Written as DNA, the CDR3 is TGTGCCAGCAGCCCAGGACTATATGGCTACACCTTC. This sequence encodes CASSPGLYGYTF. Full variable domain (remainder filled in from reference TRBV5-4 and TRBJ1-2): ETGVTQSPTHLIKTRGQQVTLRCSSQSGHNTVSWYQQALGQGPQFIFQYYREEENGRGNFPPRFSGLQFPNYSSELNVNALELDDSALYLCASSPGLYGYTFGSGTRLTVV.

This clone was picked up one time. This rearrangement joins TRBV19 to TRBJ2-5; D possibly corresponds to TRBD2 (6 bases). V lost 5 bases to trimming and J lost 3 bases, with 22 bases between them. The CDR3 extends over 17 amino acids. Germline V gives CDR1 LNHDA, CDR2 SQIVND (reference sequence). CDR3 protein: CASSLGQGRGSKETQYF. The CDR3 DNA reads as TGTGCCAGTAGTTTGGGGCAGGGACGGGGGTCGAAAGAGACCCAGTACTTC.

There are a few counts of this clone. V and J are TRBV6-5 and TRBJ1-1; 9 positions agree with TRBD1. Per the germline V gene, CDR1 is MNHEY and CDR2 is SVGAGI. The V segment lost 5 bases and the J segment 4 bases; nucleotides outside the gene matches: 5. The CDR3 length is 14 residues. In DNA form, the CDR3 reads TGTGCCAGCAGTAAACAGGGGGCGAGCACTGAAGCTTTCTTT. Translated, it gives CASSKQGASTEAFF.

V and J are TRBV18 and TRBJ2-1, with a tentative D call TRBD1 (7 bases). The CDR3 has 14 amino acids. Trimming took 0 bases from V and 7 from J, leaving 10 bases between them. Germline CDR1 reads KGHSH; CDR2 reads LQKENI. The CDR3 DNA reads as TGTGCCAGCTCACCACCGCCAGGGGGGAATGAGCAGTTCTTC. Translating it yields CASSPPPGGNEQFF. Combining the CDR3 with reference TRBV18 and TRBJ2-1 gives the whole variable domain NAGVMQNPRHLVRRRGQEARLRCSPMKGHSHVYWYRQLPEEGLKFMVYLQKENIIDESGMPKERFSAEFPKEGPSILRIQQVVRGDSAAYFCASSPPPGGNEQFFGPGTRLTVL.

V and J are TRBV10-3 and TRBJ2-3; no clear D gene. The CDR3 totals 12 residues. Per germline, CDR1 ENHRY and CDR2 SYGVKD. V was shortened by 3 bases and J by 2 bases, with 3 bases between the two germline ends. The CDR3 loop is CAISDHTDTQYF. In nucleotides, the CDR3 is TGTGCCATCAGTGACCACACAGATACGCAGTATTTT.

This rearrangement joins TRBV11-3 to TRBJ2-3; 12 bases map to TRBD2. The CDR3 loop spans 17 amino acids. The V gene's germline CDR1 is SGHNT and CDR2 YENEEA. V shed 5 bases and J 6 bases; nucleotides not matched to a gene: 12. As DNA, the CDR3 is TGTGCCAGCAGCCCCCGGACTAGCGGGGCCGAGGGGGATACGCAGTATTTT. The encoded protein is CASSPRTSGAEGDTQYF.

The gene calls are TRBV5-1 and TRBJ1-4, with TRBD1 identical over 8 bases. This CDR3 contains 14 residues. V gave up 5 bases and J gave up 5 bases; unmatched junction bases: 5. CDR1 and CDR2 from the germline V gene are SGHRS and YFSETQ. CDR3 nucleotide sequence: TGCGCCAGCAGAGGACAGGGAAGCAATGAAAAACTGTTTTTT. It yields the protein CASRGQGSNEKLFF. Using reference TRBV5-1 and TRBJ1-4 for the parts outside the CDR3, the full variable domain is KAGVTQTPRYLIKTRGQQVTLSCSPISGHRSVSWYQQTPGQGLQFLFEYFSETQRNKGNFPGRFSGRQFSNSRSEMNVSTLELGDSALYLCASRGQGSNEKLFFGSGTQLSVL.

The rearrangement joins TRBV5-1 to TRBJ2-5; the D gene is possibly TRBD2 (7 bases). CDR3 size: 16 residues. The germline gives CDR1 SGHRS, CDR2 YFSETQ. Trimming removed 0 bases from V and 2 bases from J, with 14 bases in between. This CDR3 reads CASSLEGEGGQETQYF. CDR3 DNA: TGCGCCAGCAGCTTGGAGGGGGAGGGGGGACAAGAGACCCAGTACTTC.

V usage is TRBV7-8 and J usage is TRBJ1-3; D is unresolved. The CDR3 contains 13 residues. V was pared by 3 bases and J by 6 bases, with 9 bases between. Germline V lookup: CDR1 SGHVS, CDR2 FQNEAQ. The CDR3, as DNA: TGTGCCAGCAGCTTGCCTGCGGCAAACACCATATATTTT. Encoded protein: CASSLPAANTIYF.

The chain's CDR3 is CASRPIRDSSEKLFF. The CDR3 nucleotides are TGTGCCAGCAGGCCAATCCGGGACAGCAGCGAAAAACTGTTTTTT. The rearrangement joins TRBV6-5 to TRBJ1-4, with TRBD1 matching 7 bases. The CDR3 covers 15 residues. Germline trimming cut 6 bases from V and 8 bases from J; bases unmatched to any gene: 12. The V gene's germline CDR1 is MNHEY and CDR2 SVGAGI.

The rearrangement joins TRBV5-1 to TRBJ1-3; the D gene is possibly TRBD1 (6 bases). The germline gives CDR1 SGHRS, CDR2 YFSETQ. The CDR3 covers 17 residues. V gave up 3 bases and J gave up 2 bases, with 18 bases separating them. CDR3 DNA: TGCGCCAGCAGCTCCGTCTCACAGGGAAAGGCTGGAAACACCATATATTTT. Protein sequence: CASSSVSQGKAGNTIYF.

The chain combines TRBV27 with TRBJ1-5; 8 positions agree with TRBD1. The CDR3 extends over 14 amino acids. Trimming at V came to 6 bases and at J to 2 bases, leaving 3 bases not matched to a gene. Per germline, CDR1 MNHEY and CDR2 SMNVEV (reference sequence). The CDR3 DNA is TGTGCCAGCAGCCTACAGGGGGGCAATCAGCCCCAGCATTTT. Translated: CASSLQGGNQPQHF.